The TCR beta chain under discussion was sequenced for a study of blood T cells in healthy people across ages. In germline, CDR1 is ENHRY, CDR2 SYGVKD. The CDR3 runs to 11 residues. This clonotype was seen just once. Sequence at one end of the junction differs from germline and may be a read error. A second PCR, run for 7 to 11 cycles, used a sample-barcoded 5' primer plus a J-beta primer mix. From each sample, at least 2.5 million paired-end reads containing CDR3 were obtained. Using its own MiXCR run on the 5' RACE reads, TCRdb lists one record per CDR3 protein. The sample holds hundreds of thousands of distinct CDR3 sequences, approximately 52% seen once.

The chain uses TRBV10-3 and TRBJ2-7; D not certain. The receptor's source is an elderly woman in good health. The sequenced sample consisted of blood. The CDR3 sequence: CAVSERDEQYF. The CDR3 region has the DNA TGTGCCGTCAGTGAAAGGGACGAGCAGTACTTC.